The clone carrying this T cell receptor (beta chain) was counted only a few times. The antigen is unknown. These data originate in a study of vaccination and CD4 T cells after COVID-19. Stated treatment: roughly 10-day PBMC culture with coronavirus spike peptide pools or control peptides (ViraFEST assay). The culture of 1.5 million to 2 million PBMCs per well included approximately 10 IU/ml IL-2 and 9.5 to 10 ug/ml peptide pools. With the Oncomine TCR Beta short-read assay, DNA from cultured CD4+ T cells was sequenced. Someone extracted genomic DNA from cultured CD4+ T cells. MiXCR, run by TCRdb on the PCR reads, gives a single entry per CDR3 protein. The table lists more than 15,000 distinct CDR3 sequences, 45% to 65% of them singletons. This sample comprised cultured CD4+ T cells from blood, obtained after SARS-CoV-2 vaccination. The origin of this receptor is a human donor with COVID-19.

The CDR3 sequence: CASSQAGAGGQPQHF. The CDR3 DNA reads as TGTGCCAGCAGCCAAGCGGGGGCAGGGGGTCAGCCCCAGCATTTT. This chain joins TRBV4-2 and TRBJ1-5; 7 bases line up with TRBD1. Germline V gene data show CDR1 as LGHNA and CDR2 as YNFKEQ. The ends lost 1 base at V and 6 bases at J; junction bases unmatched: 6. The CDR3 has 15 amino acids.